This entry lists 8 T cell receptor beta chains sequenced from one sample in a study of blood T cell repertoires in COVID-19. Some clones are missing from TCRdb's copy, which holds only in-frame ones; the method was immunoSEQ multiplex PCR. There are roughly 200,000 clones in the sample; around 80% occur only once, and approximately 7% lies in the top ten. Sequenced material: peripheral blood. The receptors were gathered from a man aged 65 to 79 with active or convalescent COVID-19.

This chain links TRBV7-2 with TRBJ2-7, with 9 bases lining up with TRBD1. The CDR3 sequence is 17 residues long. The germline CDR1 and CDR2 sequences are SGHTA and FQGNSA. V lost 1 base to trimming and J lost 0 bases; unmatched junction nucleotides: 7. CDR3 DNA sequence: TGTGCCAGCAGCTTAGTGGGACAGGGATCAGCCTCCTACGAGCAGTACTTC. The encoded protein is CASSLVGQGSASYEQYF.

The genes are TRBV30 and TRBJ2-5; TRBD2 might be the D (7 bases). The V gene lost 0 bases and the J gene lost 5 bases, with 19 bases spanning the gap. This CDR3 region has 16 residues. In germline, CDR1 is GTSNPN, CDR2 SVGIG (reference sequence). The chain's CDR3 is CAWSVLGGERRETQYF. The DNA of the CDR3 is TGTGCCTGGAGTGTACTAGGGGGGGAGCGGAGGGAGACCCAGTACTTC.

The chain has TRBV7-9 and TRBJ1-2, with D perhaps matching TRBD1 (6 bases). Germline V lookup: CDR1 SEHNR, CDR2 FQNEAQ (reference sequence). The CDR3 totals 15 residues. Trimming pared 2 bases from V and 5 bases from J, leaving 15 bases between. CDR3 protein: CASSLTGRAGYGYTF. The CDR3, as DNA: TGTGCCAGCAGCTTAACAGGGAGGGCGGGATATGGCTACACCTTC.

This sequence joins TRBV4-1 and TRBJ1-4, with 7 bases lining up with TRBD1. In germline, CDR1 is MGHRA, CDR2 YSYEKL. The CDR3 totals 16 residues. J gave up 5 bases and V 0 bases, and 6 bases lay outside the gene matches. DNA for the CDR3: TGCGCCAGCAGCCAAGATCACGGGACAGAAAATGAAAAACTGTTTTTT. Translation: CASSQDHGTENEKLFF.

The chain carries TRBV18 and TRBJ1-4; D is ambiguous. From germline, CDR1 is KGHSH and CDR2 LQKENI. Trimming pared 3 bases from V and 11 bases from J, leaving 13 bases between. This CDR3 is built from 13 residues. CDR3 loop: CASSPPSRIKLFF. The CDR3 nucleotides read TGTGCCAGCTCACCCCCTTCGCGGATCAAACTGTTTTTT.

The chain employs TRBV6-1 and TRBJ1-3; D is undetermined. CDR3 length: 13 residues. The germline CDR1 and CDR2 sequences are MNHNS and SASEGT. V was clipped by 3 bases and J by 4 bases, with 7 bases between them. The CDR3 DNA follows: TGTGCCAGCAGTGACGAGAGGGGAAACACCATATATTTT. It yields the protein CASSDERGNTIYF.

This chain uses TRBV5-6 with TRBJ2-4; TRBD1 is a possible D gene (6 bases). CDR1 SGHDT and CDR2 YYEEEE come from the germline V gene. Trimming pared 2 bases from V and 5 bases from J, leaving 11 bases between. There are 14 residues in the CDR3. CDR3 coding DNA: TGTGCCAGCAGCTTTCAGGACAGACAAAACATTCAGTACTTC. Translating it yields CASSFQDRQNIQYF.

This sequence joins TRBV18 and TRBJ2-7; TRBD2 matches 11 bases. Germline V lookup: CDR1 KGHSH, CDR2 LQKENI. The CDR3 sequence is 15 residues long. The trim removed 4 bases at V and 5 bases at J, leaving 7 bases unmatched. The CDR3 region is CASSLILAGVNEQYF. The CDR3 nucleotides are TGTGCCAGCTCACTAATACTAGCGGGAGTTAACGAGCAGTACTTC.